What follows is one TCR beta chain and its context. The antigen remains unidentified. Different DNA sequences within this sample yield the same CDR3. This entry belongs to a study of beta chain features in type 1 diabetes. Study-level points and caveats: TCRB CDR3 length was moderately but significantly reduced in all four CD4+ subsets of Type 1 diabetes patients.

Naive, central memory, regulatory and stem cell-like memory cells within the CD4+ compartment were sorted using CD45RO/CCR7/CD25/CD127/CD95/CD27. As every portion of the isolated RNA was reverse transcribed, the sequencing read expressed TCRB transcripts. Sequencing was performed with immunoSEQ multiplex PCR; in TCRdb, only in-frame clones are kept and a portion is missing. The data contain roughly 350,000 clones, about 10% of them singletons. There are 14 residues in the CDR3. V lost 0 bases and J lost 2, with 8 bases in between. Germline values: CDR1 SGHRS, CDR2 YFSETQ. The sequenced sample consisted of central memory CD4+ T cells from blood. The chain couples TRBV5-1 to TRBJ1-1, with a possible D match to TRBD1 (5 bases). The receptor comes from a young man with type 1 diabetes. The CDR3 protein is CASSLGRDNTEAFF. As DNA, the CDR3 is TGCGCCAGCAGCTTGGGCCGGGACAACACTGAAGCTTTCTTT.